This T cell receptor beta chain was recovered during a study of cytomegalovirus exposure and HLA in healthy donors. Germline lookup yields CDR1 KGHSH and CDR2 LQKENI. The germline V and J ends were trimmed by 2 bases and 8 bases, with 15 bases remaining between them. CDR3 length: 14 amino acids. Sequencing used immunoSEQ multiplex PCR; TCRdb keeps in-frame clones, though not all of them. The sample holds 71,000 or so clones, 94% seen once. The specimen was PBMCs. This clonotype originated in a woman younger than 30 in good health and CMV-seropositive. This rearrangement joins TRBV18 to TRBJ1-2; D is perhaps TRBD1 (6 bases). The CDR3, as DNA: TGTGCCAGCTCACCAGATCGGGGGGCGCGGGGCTACACCTTC. Protein: CASSPDRGARGYTF.